One sample yielded the 17 T cell receptor beta chains listed below, sequenced in a study of cytomegalovirus exposure and HLA in healthy donors. The PCR contained 60 Vbeta and 13 Jbeta primers. Assay used: immunoSEQ multiplex PCR; TCRdb lists only in-frame clones, some missing. The sample holds about 83,000 clones, more than 80% seen once. The sample taken for sequencing was PBMCs. These receptors were taken from a woman in her twenties or thirties in good health and CMV-seronegative.

The chain is built from TRBV15 and TRBJ1-6; 8 bases are shared with TRBD1. This CDR3 is 17 amino acids long. Trimming took 0 bases from V and 5 from J; bases not matched to a gene: 6. Germline V gene data show CDR1 as LNHNV and CDR2 as YYDKDF (reference sequence). This chain's CDR3 is CATSRDHPGQDNSPLHF. CDR3 bases: TGTGCCACCAGCAGAGACCATCCGGGACAGGATAATTCACCCCTCCACTTT.

This chain links TRBV9 with TRBJ2-1, with 7 bases identical to TRBD2. The trim removed 1 base at V and 7 bases at J, leaving 8 bases unmatched. CDR3 length equals 15 residues. The germline V gene has CDR1 SGDLS and CDR2 YYNGEE. CDR3 DNA: TGTGCCAGCAGCGTAAGATCTAGCGGAGATAATGAGCAGTTCTTC. This sequence encodes CASSVRSSGDNEQFF.

This clone was counted a single time. The chain is built from TRBV6-6 and TRBJ2-5; weak D call: TRBD1 (5 bases). Trimming removed 6 bases from V and 9 bases from J, with 20 bases in between. This CDR3 has 14 amino acids. CDR1 and CDR2 (germline): MNHNY, SVGAGI (reference sequence). Here the CDR3 reads CASSPRQRPGAQYF. The CDR3 DNA sequence: TGTGCCAGCAGCCCCAGACAGAGGCCGGGTGCCCAGTACTTC.

The chain is built from TRBV4-1 and TRBJ1-5; no reliable D call. CDR3 length: 14 amino acids. Between the trimmed V and J ends, which lost 1 base and 6 bases, there was a span of 10 bases. Germline CDR1 is MGHRA and CDR2 is YSYEKL. DNA for the CDR3: TGCGCCAGCAGCCAAGGGTTTGGGCCTCAGCCCCAGCATTTT. Its translation: CASSQGFGPQPQHF.

This clone was seen a handful of times. The rearrangement links TRBV7-3 to TRBJ1-5, with D unresolved. Trimming removed 3 bases from V and 0 bases from J, with 3 bases in between. The CDR3 length is 13 residues. Per the germline V gene, CDR1 is SGHTA and CDR2 is FQGTGA. CDR3 coding DNA: TGTGCCAGCAGCTTCGGTAGCAATCAGCCCCAGCATTTT. It specifies CASSFGSNQPQHF. The full variable domain, rest sourced from reference TRBV7-3 and TRBJ1-5, is GAGVSQTPSNKVTEKGKYVELRCDPISGHTALYWYRQSLGQGPEFLIYFQGTGAADDSGLPNDRFFAVRPEGSVSTLKIQRTERGDSAVYLCASSFGSNQPQHFGDGTRLSIL.

CDR3 amino acids: CASSPGKARNEQFF. The CDR3 DNA follows: TGTGCCAGCAGCCCAGGGAAAGCGCGGAATGAGCAGTTCTTC. This chain joins TRBV5-6 and TRBJ2-1; D might be TRBD1 (5 bases). Germline V gene data show CDR1 as SGHDT and CDR2 as YYEEEE. The CDR3 is made up of 14 amino acids. The V end lost 4 bases, the J end lost 7 bases, and 15 bases lay between the germline ends.

This clone was seen once. The V gene is TRBV10-3, the J gene TRBJ2-5, with a tentative D call TRBD2 (6 bases). The CDR3 has 12 residues. Trimming pared 6 bases from V and 4 bases from J, leaving 9 bases between. In germline, CDR1 is ENHRY, CDR2 SYGVKD. The CDR3 loop is CAIRTSGETQYF. In DNA form, the CDR3 reads TGTGCCATCAGGACTAGTGGAGAGACCCAGTACTTC.

For the CDR3, the DNA is TGTGCCAGCAGTCCTTCGAGTAGCGGCTACAATGAGCAGTTCTTC. Its protein is CASSPSSSGYNEQFF. This chain joins TRBV27 and TRBJ2-1; weak D call: TRBD2 (6 bases). V lost 5 bases and J 3 bases, leaving 14 bases between the germline ends. Germline V lookup: CDR1 MNHEY, CDR2 SMNVEV (reference sequence). This CDR3 is 15 amino acids long.

J is TRBJ2-7 and V is TRBV5-1, with 7 bases lining up with TRBD1. CDR1 and CDR2 from the germline V gene are SGHRS and YFSETQ. The CDR3 is 13 residues long. V lost 2 bases to trimming and J lost 6 bases; unmatched junction nucleotides: 5. CDR3: CASSLTGAVEQYF. The DNA for the CDR3 is TGCGCCAGCAGCTTAACAGGGGCGGTCGAGCAGTACTTC.

The chain has TRBV4-1 and TRBJ1-5; TRBD1 might be the D (6 bases). The CDR3 loop spans 13 amino acids. Germline-derived CDR1 and CDR2 are MGHRA and YSYEKL. Trimming removed 3 bases at V and 11 bases at J, with 14 bases between. As DNA, the CDR3 is TGCGCCAGCAGCCAGATCAGGGGCCCAGCCCAGCATTTT. This sequence encodes CASSQIRGPAQHF.

This clone appeared once. The chain combines TRBV7-6 with TRBJ2-1, with 15 bases matching TRBD2. V was pared by 5 bases and J by 3 bases, with 2 bases of the junction left unmatched. CDR1 and CDR2 (germline): SGHVS, FNYEAQ. This CDR3 is built from 16 residues. The CDR3 DNA sequence: TGTGCCAGCAGCGCGGGACTAGCGGGGGGCTACAATGAGCAGTTCTTC. It translates to CASSAGLAGGYNEQFF. The variable domain in full, completed from reference TRBV7-6 and TRBJ2-1, reads GAGVSQSPRYKVTKRGQDVALRCDPISGHVSLYWYRQALGQGPEFLTYFNYEAQQDKSGLPNDRFSAERPEGSISTLTIQRTEQRDSAMYRCASSAGLAGGYNEQFFGPGTRLTVL.

V gene TRBV14 combines with J gene TRBJ2-7, with D possibly TRBD2 on 6 matching bases. In germline, CDR1 is SGHDN, CDR2 FVKESK. This CDR3 has 14 residues. Trimming cost V 3 bases and J 2 bases, with 11 bases left between them. Here the CDR3 DNA reads TGTGCCAGCAGCCACAGCGGGTGGGCCTACGAGCAGTACTTC. Protein sequence: CASSHSGWAYEQYF.

The chain has TRBV7-9 and TRBJ1-2, with 8 bases that match TRBD1. The CDR3 consists of 14 residues. Trimming at V came to 5 bases and at J to 3 bases, leaving 5 bases not matched to a gene. Germline V gene lookup returns CDR1 SEHNR and CDR2 FQNEAQ (reference sequence). CDR3 amino acids: CASSNKTGDYGYTF. DNA of the CDR3: TGTGCCAGCAGCAACAAGACAGGGGACTATGGCTACACCTTC.

This chain uses TRBV6-1 with TRBJ1-1; D gene uncertain. The CDR3 has 13 amino acids. V dropped 5 bases and J dropped 1 base, with 8 bases sitting between them. Germline CDR1 and CDR2: MNHNS and SASEGT. CDR3 sequence: CASSRLGNTEAFF. The CDR3 DNA reads TGTGCCAGCAGTCGGCTAGGGAACACTGAAGCTTTCTTT.

There are a few counts of this clone. This chain uses TRBV7-6 with TRBJ2-3; D is undetermined. The CDR3 loop spans 12 amino acids. Germline values: CDR1 SGHVS, CDR2 FNYEAQ. With 5 bases removed from V and 4 bases from J, the gap between germline ends came to 7 bases. The CDR3, as DNA: TGTGCCAGCAGCCGCCGGGCAGATACGCAGTATTTT. Translating gives CASSRRADTQYF.

The chain is built from TRBV5-1 and TRBJ1-4; 9 bases align to TRBD1. The germline V gene encodes CDR1 SGHRS and CDR2 YFSETQ. There are 16 residues in the CDR3. The J segment lost 8 bases and the V segment lost 4 bases, leaving 12 bases of the junction unmatched. CDR3 residues: CASSPGPRTGDEKLFF. CDR3 nucleotide sequence: TGCGCCAGCAGCCCCGGCCCCCGGACAGGGGACGAAAAACTGTTTTTT. Together with reference TRBV5-1 and TRBJ1-4, the CDR3 gives the full variable domain: KAGVTQTPRYLIKTRGQQVTLSCSPISGHRSVSWYQQTPGQGLQFLFEYFSETQRNKGNFPGRFSGRQFSNSRSEMNVSTLELGDSALYLCASSPGPRTGDEKLFFGSGTQLSVL.

The CDR3: CASSLGGRAYNEQFF. Written as DNA, the CDR3 is TGCGCCAGCAGCTTGGGGGGCAGGGCCTACAATGAGCAGTTCTTC. J is TRBJ2-1 and V is TRBV5-1; D perhaps matches TRBD1 (5 bases). In germline, CDR1 is SGHRS, CDR2 YFSETQ. This CDR3 spans 15 amino acids. V shed 0 bases and J shed 2 bases, with 9 bases lying between them.